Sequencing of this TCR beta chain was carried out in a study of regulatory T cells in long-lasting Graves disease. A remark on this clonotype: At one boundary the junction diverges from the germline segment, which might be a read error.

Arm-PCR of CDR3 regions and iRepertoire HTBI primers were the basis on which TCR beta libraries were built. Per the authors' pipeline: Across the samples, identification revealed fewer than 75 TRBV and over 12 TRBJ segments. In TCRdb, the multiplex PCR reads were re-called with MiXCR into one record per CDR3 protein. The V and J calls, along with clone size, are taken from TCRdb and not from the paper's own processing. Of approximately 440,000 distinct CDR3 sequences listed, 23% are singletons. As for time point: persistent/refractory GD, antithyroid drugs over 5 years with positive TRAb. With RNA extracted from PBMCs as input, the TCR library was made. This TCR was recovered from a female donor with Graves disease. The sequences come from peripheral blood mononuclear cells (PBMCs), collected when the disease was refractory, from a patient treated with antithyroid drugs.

The CDR3 DNA follows: TGTGCCAGCAGCTTAACGCGGTGGGGTGAGCAGTCCTTC. This gives the protein CASSLTRWGEQSF. This chain links TRBV7-3 with TRBJ2-1; D is undetermined. CDR3 length: 13 residues. Germline V CDR1 and CDR2: SGHTA, FQGTGA.